These 19 T cell receptor beta chains were all obtained from the same sample, sequenced in a study of T cell responses to AZD1222 COVID-19 vaccine. Some clones are missing from TCRdb's copy, which holds only in-frame ones; the method was immunoSEQ multiplex PCR. The sample has more than 95,000 clones, approximately 89% seen once. Specimen: peripheral blood, collected 28 days after the second AZD1222 dose. These receptor sequences come from an adult who received the AZD1222 COVID-19 vaccine.

The rearrangement joins TRBV10-3 to TRBJ1-2; maybe TRBD1 (6 bases). The CDR3 runs 13 residues. The germline gives CDR1 ENHRY, CDR2 SYGVKD. V lost 2 bases and J lost 2, with 6 bases in between. The chain's CDR3 is CAISEDRNYGYTF. In DNA, the CDR3 is TGTGCCATCAGTGAGGACAGGAACTATGGCTACACCTTC.

The chain carries TRBV28 and TRBJ2-3, with 15 bases that match TRBD2. The V segment lost 8 bases and the J segment 3 bases; nucleotides outside the gene matches: 3. CDR1 MDHEN and CDR2 SYDVKM come from the germline V gene. The CDR3 has 15 residues. The CDR3 region has the DNA TGTGCCAGCGGACTAGCGGGAGGGCCGACAGATACGCAGTATTTT. Its protein is CASGLAGGPTDTQYF.

The genes are TRBV3-1 (or the pseudogene TRBV3-2) and TRBJ1-5, with a possible D match to TRBD1 (6 bases). There are 16 residues in the CDR3. The V end was cut by 1 base, the J end by 2 bases, with 12 bases between. Looked up from germline, CDR1 is LGHDT and CDR2 is YNNKEL (reference sequence). The CDR3 reads CASSQGIQGGNQPQHF. CDR3 coding DNA: TGTGCCAGCAGCCAAGGGATACAGGGAGGCAATCAGCCCCAGCATTTT.

The V and J genes are TRBV7-2 and TRBJ2-1; 8 nucleotides line up with TRBD2. The ends lost 3 bases at V and 1 base at J; junction bases unmatched: 5. This CDR3 comprises 16 residues. Germline V gives CDR1 SGHTA, CDR2 FQGNSA. Written as DNA, the CDR3 is TGTGCCAGCAGCTTCGGTGGGACTAGGTCCTACAATGAGCAGTTCTTC. This translates into CASSFGGTRSYNEQFF.

This clone was found once. The chain is built from TRBV7-3 and TRBJ2-2; D may be TRBD2 (6 bases). Between the trimmed V and J ends, which lost 3 bases and 2 bases, there was a span of 7 bases. Germline V gene lookup returns CDR1 SGHTA and CDR2 FQGTGA. The CDR3 runs to 14 residues. The CDR3 nucleotides read TGTGCCAGCAGCTTGGGGGGTAACACCGGGGAGCTGTTTTTT. The encoded protein is CASSLGGNTGELFF. Looking up the rest from reference TRBV7-3 and TRBJ2-2 gives the full variable domain: GAGVSQTPSNKVTEKGKYVELRCDPISGHTALYWYRQSLGQGPEFLIYFQGTGAADDSGLPNDRFFAVRPEGSVSTLKIQRTERGDSAVYLCASSLGGNTGELFFGEGSRLTVL.

The V and J genes are TRBV21-1 and TRBJ1-5. TRBV21-1 corresponds to a pseudogene. This CDR3 has 15 residues. CDR3 sequence (DNA): TGTGCCAGCAGCAAAGCGCCATACGGGAATCAGCCCCAGCATTTT. Translating gives CASSKAPYGNQPQHF.

V usage is TRBV7-9 and J usage is TRBJ2-1, with 7 bases fitting TRBD2. The ends lost 2 bases at V and 12 bases at J; junction bases unmatched: 16. The CDR3 spans 16 residues. Germline V gene lookup returns CDR1 SEHNR and CDR2 FQNEAQ (reference sequence). CDR3 amino acids: CASSLTGGRMRDGQFF. Written as DNA, the CDR3 is TGTGCCAGCAGCTTAACGGGAGGTAGGATGCGCGACGGGCAGTTCTTC. Supplemented by reference TRBV7-9 and TRBJ2-1, the full variable domain reads DTGVSQNPRHKITKRGQNVTFRCDPISEHNRLYWYRQTLGQGPEFLTYFQNEAQLEKSRLLSDRFSAERPKGSFSTLEIQRTEQGDSAMYLCASSLTGGRMRDGQFFGPGTRLTVL.

This clone was picked up one time. V gene TRBV28 combines with J gene TRBJ1-5; 8 positions agree with TRBD1. This CDR3 comprises 15 residues. The V segment lost 5 bases and the J segment 6 bases; nucleotides outside the gene matches: 9. In germline, CDR1 is MDHEN, CDR2 SYDVKM. CDR3 bases: TGTGCCAGCAGTCAGACAGGGGCGGGTAGTCAGCCCCAGCATTTT. Encoded protein: CASSQTGAGSQPQHF.

The V and J genes are TRBV9 and TRBJ2-7; weak D call: TRBD1 (6 bases). Germline V gives CDR1 SGDLS, CDR2 YYNGEE. V was cut by 0 bases and J by 10 bases, with 14 bases left in between. The CDR3 length is 13 residues. The CDR3 DNA sequence: TGTGCCAGCAGCGTAGCTCCAGGGGATTTACAGTACTTC. It translates to CASSVAPGDLQYF.

The chain uses TRBV25-1 and TRBJ1-6, with no clear D. The CDR3 is made up of 15 amino acids. Germline values: CDR1 MGHDK, CDR2 SYGVNS. Trimming removed 3 bases from V and 9 bases from J, with 15 bases in between. In nucleotides, the CDR3 is TGTGCCAGCAGTGATACGCAGGCGGGGAGTTCACCCCTCCACTTT. Protein: CASSDTQAGSSPLHF.

This clone was counted a single time. The gene calls are TRBV2 and TRBJ2-2; 9 nucleotides agree with TRBD1. CDR3 size: 15 residues. Trimming removed 10 bases from V and 0 bases from J; junction bases left unmatched: 6. The V gene's germline CDR1 is SNHLY and CDR2 FYNNEI. CDR3 loop: CANRQGGTNTGELFF. In DNA, the CDR3 is TGTGCCAACCGACAGGGGGGAACGAACACCGGGGAGCTGTTTTTT.

This chain uses TRBV21-1 with TRBJ1-1. TRBV21-1 counts as a pseudogene. CDR3 length: 13 amino acids. CDR3 in amino acids: CASSSRGGTEAFF. DNA for the CDR3: TGTGCCAGCAGCTCCCGGGGGGGCACTGAAGCTTTCTTT.

The CDR3 coding sequence is TGCGCCAGCAGCTTTGCGGACGAGCAGTACTTC. Residues: CASSFADEQYF. This chain joins TRBV5-1 and TRBJ2-7, with D uncertain. Trimming took off 2 bases at V and 5 bases at J, with 5 bases between the two ends. The germline CDR1 and CDR2 sequences are SGHRS and YFSETQ. The CDR3 consists of 11 residues.

V usage is TRBV11-3 and J usage is TRBJ2-5; 7 bases are a match to TRBD2. Germline V gene sequence: CDR1 SGHNT, CDR2 YENEEA. The CDR3 length is 14 residues. J lost 0 bases, V lost 5 bases, and 3 bases had no gene match. CDR3 sequence reads: CASSRGEYQETQYF. CDR3 bases: TGTGCCAGCAGCCGGGGGGAGTACCAAGAGACCCAGTACTTC.

This rearrangement joins TRBV29-1 to TRBJ1-3; D unclear. Trimming took off 7 bases at V and 3 bases at J, with 7 bases between the two ends. CDR3 length equals 11 residues. Germline V gene lookup returns CDR1 SQVTM and CDR2 ANQGSEA. The CDR3 DNA follows: TGCAGCGGAGAGTTTGGAAACACCATATATTTT. Its protein is CSGEFGNTIYF.

The chain couples TRBV6-5 to TRBJ1-6, with a tentative D call TRBD1 (6 bases). V dropped 6 bases and J dropped 8 bases, with 14 bases sitting between them. Germline lookup yields CDR1 MNHEY and CDR2 SVGAGI. This CDR3 is built from 14 residues. The CDR3 DNA reads TGTGCCAGCAGACCAGGGGTTCGGGATTCACCCCTCCACTTT. The encoded protein is CASRPGVRDSPLHF.

This chain uses TRBV30 with TRBJ2-1; D uncertain. V was pared by 5 bases and J by 7 bases, with 18 bases between. The germline V gene has CDR1 GTSNPN and CDR2 SVGIG (reference sequence). The CDR3 covers 14 residues. For the CDR3, the DNA is TGTGCCTGGTATCCGGGTTCCATTGAAAATGAGCAGTTCTTC. This gives the protein CAWYPGSIENEQFF. The complete variable domain, with remaining parts taken from reference TRBV30 and TRBJ2-1, reads SQTIHQWPATLVQPVGSPLSLECTVEGTSNPNLYWYRQAAGRGLQLLFYSVGIGQISSEVPQNLSASRPQDRQFILSSKKLLLSDSGFYLCAWYPGSIENEQFFGPGTRLTVL.

The V call is TRBV7-2, the J call TRBJ2-1; D unresolved. This CDR3 spans 12 amino acids. CDR1 is SGHTA and CDR2 is FQGNSA in the germline V gene. The V end was cut by 8 bases, the J end by 8 bases, with 13 bases between. For the CDR3, the DNA is TGTGCCAGCGGACGTCCAACGTATGAGCAGTTCTTC. Translating it yields CASGRPTYEQFF. The variable domain in full, with the rest retrieved from reference TRBV7-2 and TRBJ2-1, is GAGVSQSPSNKVTEKGKDVELRCDPISGHTALYWYRQSLGQGLEFLIYFQGNSAPDKSGLPSDRFSAERTGGSVSTLTIQRTQQEDSAVYLCASGRPTYEQFFGPGTRLTVL.

The chain employs TRBV12-5 and TRBJ2-7; D gene ambiguous. Germline values: CDR1 LGHNT, CDR2 FRNRAP. With 2 bases removed from V and 0 bases from J, the gap between germline ends came to 5 bases. The CDR3 contains 13 residues. CDR3 residues: CASGLPNSYEQYF. For the CDR3, the DNA is TGTGCTAGTGGTTTGCCGAACTCCTACGAGCAGTACTTC.